A selection of T cell receptor beta chains follows, all from one sample in a study of regulatory T cells in long-lasting Graves disease. Each CDR3 protein gets one entry after TCRdb re-called the multiplex PCR reads with MiXCR. This sample has roughly 400,000 distinct CDR3 sequences, with around a fifth found just once. Material: peripheral blood mononuclear cells (PBMCs), obtained when the disease was refractory, from a patient treated with antithyroid drugs. The source is a female donor with Graves disease. Each CDR3 is given with its conserved first and last residue. Fields, in order: J gene, V gene, CDR3 length, clone size, D gene, CDR3 protein, CDR3 DNA. The D gene is left open where the match is weak. Some rows have no size entry. The others give once, few or many, or a class for an expanded clone.

TRBJ2-1	TRBV11-2	17	few	TRBD1	CASSAHNPGQGRNEQFF	TGTGCCAGCAGCGCCCATAACCCGGGACAGGGCAGGAATGAGCAGTTCTTC
TRBJ2-7	TRBV12-5	14	many	-	CASSLGIQAYEQYF	TGTGCTAGCTCCTTGGGGATACAAGCCTACGAGCAGTACTTC
TRBJ2-1	TRBV7-3	16	once	TRBD2	CASSSGAGGAYNEQFF	TGTGCCAGCAGCTCCGGGGCGGGAGGTGCGTACAATGAGCAGTTCTTC
TRBJ2-7	TRBV3-1	15	few	TRBD2	CASSPRTSSVYEQYF	TGTGCCAGCAGCCCCCGGACTAGCAGCGTTTACGAGCAGTACTTC
TRBJ1-5	TRBV10-2	14	once	TRBD1	CASSGQGRGQPQHF	TGCGCCAGCAGTGGACAGGGGAGGGGGCAGCCCCAGCATTTT
TRBJ2-5	TRBV15	13	many	-	CATSRGGKETQYF	TGTGCCACCAGCAGAGGCGGCAAAGAGACCCAGTACTTC
TRBJ2-2	TRBV5-1	16	few	-	CASNLGVSGDTGELFF	TGCGCCAGCAACTTGGGCGTTAGCGGAGACACCGGGGAGCTGTTTTTT
TRBJ2-5	TRBV7-8	15	many	TRBD1	CASSWEQGAGETQYF	TGTGCCAGCAGCTGGGAACAGGGGGCTGGGGAGACCCAGTACTTC
TRBJ1-1	TRBV28	14	many	-	CASRLTQGNTEAFF	TGTGCCAGCAGACTCACACAGGGGAACACTGAAGCTTTCTTT
TRBJ2-1	TRBV4-2	16	few	-	CASSQDQGLGDNEQFF	TGTGCCAGCAGCCAAGATCAAGGGCTAGGAGACAATGAGCAGTTCTTC
TRBJ2-4	TRBV19	17	few	-	CASSISEPGEVMDIQYF	TGTGCCAGTAGTATATCCGAGCCAGGGGAGGTTATGGACATTCAGTACTTC
TRBJ2-7	TRBV20-1	15	many	TRBD1	CSATGQGPLSYEQYF	TGCAGTGCTACGGGACAGGGTCCCCTCTCCTACGAGCAGTACTTC
TRBJ2-3	TRBV5-1	14	once	-	CASSLGRPTDTQYF	TGCGCCAGCAGCTTGGGACGTCCCACAGATACGCAGTATTTT
TRBJ2-7	TRBV2	14	many	TRBD2	CASTRRGANYEQYF	TGTGCCAGCACCCGGCGGGGGGCCAATTACGAGCAGTACTTC
TRBJ2-7	TRBV7-2	14	many	-	CASSPPPEAYEQYF	TGTGCCAGCAGCCCCCCCCCAGAAGCATACGAGCAGTACTTC
TRBJ1-1	TRBV29-1	13	-	TRBD1	CSALGQGSTEAFF	TGCAGCGCCCTGGGACAGGGTTCCACTGAAGCTTTCTTT
TRBJ2-7	TRBV2	12	many	-	CASIAGPYEQYF	TGTGCCAGCATTGCGGGACCGTACGAGCAGTACTTC
TRBJ2-3	TRBV9	13	-	-	CASSVRITDTQYF	TGTGCCAGCAGCGTACGGATTACCGATACGCAGTATTTT
TRBJ2-2	TRBV7-2	15	many	-	CASRKQGLDTGELFF	TGTGCCAGCAGGAAACAGGGTTTAGACACCGGGGAGCTGTTTTTT
TRBJ2-7	TRBV10-3	15	-	TRBD1	CAITDPRQGVYEQYF	TGTGCCATCACCGACCCCCGGCAGGGGGTCTACGAGCAGTACTTC
TRBJ2-7	TRBV28	15	many	-	CASSFFKKGAYEQYF	TGTGCCAGCAGTTTCTTTAAGAAGGGCGCCTACGAGCAGTACTTC
TRBJ2-7	TRBV20-1	15	many	-	CSARDLISDSYEQYF	TGCAGTGCTAGAGATCTGATTTCAGACTCCTACGAGCAGTACTTC
TRBJ2-5	TRBV2	16	many	TRBD2	CASSTTGTSHRETQYF	TGTGCCAGCAGTACAACCGGGACTAGCCACCGAGAGACCCAGTACTTC
TRBJ2-7	TRBV9	14	-	-	CASSHGVTNYEQYF	TGTGCCAGCAGCCATGGAGTTACGAACTACGAGCAGTACTTC
TRBJ1-1	TRBV12-3/TRBV12-4	15	many	-	CASSLDHWVGTEAFF	TGTGCCAGCAGTTTAGATCACTGGGTGGGCACTGAAGCTTTCTTT
TRBJ1-2	TRBV28	16	-	-	CASTSSGPQNIYGYTF	TGTGCCAGCACTTCCTCGGGGCCCCAAAACATCTATGGCTACACCTTC
TRBJ2-7	TRBV6-5	14	many	-	CASSYTARSYEQYF	TGTGCCAGCAGTTATACTGCCCGCTCCTACGAGCAGTACTTC
TRBJ2-7	TRBV11-2	16	many	TRBD1	CASSLVARGLVYEQYF	TGTGCCAGCAGCTTAGTAGCTAGGGGGCTCGTCTACGAGCAGTACTTC
TRBJ2-5	TRBV12-3/TRBV12-4	14	many	TRBD2	CASSPSGRRETQYF	TGTGCCAGCAGTCCTAGCGGGAGACGAGAGACCCAGTACTTC
TRBJ1-1	TRBV2	13	many	-	CASRDDLGTEAFF	TGTGCCAGCAGGGACGATCTGGGGACTGAAGCTTTCTTT
TRBJ2-7	TRBV29-1	14	many	-	CSVEGADGAYEQYF	TGCAGCGTTGAAGGAGCGGACGGAGCCTACGAGCAGTACTTC
TRBJ2-1	TRBV7-2	15	-	-	CASSSWGSKGDEQFF	TGTGCCAGCAGCTCCTGGGGATCCAAGGGCGATGAGCAGTTCTTC
TRBJ2-2	TRBV20-1	13	-	-	CSGAGQGTGELFF	TGCAGTGGCGCGGGGCAGGGCACCGGGGAGCTGTTTTTT
TRBJ1-5	TRBV20-1	13	-	-	CSAERGSNQPQHF	TGCAGTGCTGAAAGGGGAAGCAATCAGCCCCAGCATTTT
TRBJ1-1	TRBV28	12	-	-	CVSSLSHAEAFF	TGTGTCAGCAGTTTGTCCCATGCTGAAGCTTTCTTT
TRBJ2-2	TRBV11-2	16	-	-	CASSLPRLENTGELFF	TGTGCCAGCAGCCTACCCCGACTAGAGAACACCGGGGAGCTGTTTTTT
TRBJ1-5	TRBV7-8	13	many	-	CASSLESNQPQHF	TGTGCCAGCAGCTTGGAGAGCAATCAGCCCCAGCATTTT
TRBJ1-2	TRBV5-8	15	few	-	CASSSYPAGLRGCTF	TGTGCCAGCAGCTCCTACCCAGCGGGCCTGCGGGGCTGCACCTTC
TRBJ2-5	TRBV15	15	many	-	CATSRDGRGRETQYF	TGTGCCACCAGCAGAGATGGGCGCGGACGGGAGACCCAGTACTTC
TRBJ2-5	TRBV9	14	many	TRBD2	CASSVEAGVETQYF	TGTGCCAGCAGCGTAGAAGCGGGAGTGGAGACCCAGTACTTC
TRBJ1-6	TRBV6-1	14	-	TRBD1	CASAAGQGISPLHF	TGTGCCAGCGCGGCGGGACAGGGTATCTCACCCCTCCACTTT
TRBJ2-5	TRBV6-1	17	many	-	CASSDPGRGPPQETQYF	TGTGCCAGCAGTGATCCGGGGCGGGGGCCCCCCCAAGAGACCCAGTACTTC
TRBJ1-2	TRBV28	16	many	-	CASSSSTVRVGYGYTF	TGTGCCAGCAGTTCGAGTACAGTCAGGGTTGGCTATGGCTACACCTTC
TRBJ2-7	TRBV29-1	15	few	TRBD2	CSVELVRTSGYEQYF	TGCAGCGTTGAATTGGTTAGGACTAGCGGGTACGAGCAGTACTTC
TRBJ2-7	TRBV6-5	15	few	-	CASSSPVGESVEQYF	TGTGCCAGCAGTTCCCCTGTGGGGGAGTCGGTCGAGCAGTACTTC
TRBJ1-2	TRBV30	12	many	-	CASGTANYGYTF	TGTGCCAGCGGGACCGCTAACTATGGCTACACCTTC
TRBJ2-7	TRBV5-1	11	many	-	CASRGDGEQYF	TGCGCCAGCAGGGGGGACGGCGAGCAGTACTTC